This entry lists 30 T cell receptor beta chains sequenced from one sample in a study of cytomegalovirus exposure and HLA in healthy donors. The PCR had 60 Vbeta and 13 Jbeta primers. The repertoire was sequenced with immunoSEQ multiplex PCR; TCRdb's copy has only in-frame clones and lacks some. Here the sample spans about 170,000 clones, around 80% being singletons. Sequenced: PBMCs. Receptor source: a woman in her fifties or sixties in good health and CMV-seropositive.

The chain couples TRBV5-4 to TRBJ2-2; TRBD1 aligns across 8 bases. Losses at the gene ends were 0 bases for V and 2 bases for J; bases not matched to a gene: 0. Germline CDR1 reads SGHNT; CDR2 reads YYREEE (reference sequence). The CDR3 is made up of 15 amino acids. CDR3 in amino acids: CASSLAGGNTGELFF. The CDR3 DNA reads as TGTGCCAGCAGCTTGGCAGGGGGCAACACCGGGGAGCTGTTTTTT.

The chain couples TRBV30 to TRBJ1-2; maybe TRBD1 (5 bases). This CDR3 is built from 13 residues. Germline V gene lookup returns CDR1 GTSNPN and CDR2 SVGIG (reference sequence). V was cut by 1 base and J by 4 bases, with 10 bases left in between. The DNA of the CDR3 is TGTGCCTGGAGTGGTGGCAGGGTCTATGGCTACACCTTC. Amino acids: CAWSGGRVYGYTF.

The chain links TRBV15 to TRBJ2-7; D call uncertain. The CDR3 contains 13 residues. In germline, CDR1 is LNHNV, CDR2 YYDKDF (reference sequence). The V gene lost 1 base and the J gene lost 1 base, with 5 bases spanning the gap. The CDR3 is CATSRGTSYEQYF. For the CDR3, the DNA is TGTGCCACCAGCAGAGGCACTTCCTACGAGCAGTACTTC.

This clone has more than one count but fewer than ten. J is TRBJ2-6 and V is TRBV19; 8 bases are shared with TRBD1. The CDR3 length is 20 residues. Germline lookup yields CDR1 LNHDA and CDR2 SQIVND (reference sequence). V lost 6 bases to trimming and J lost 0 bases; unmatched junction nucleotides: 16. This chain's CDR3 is CASSDVGARTGFSGANVLTF. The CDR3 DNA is TGTGCCAGTAGCGATGTGGGGGCACGGACAGGGTTCTCTGGGGCCAACGTCCTGACTTTC. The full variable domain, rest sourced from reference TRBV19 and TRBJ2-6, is DGGITQSPKYLFRKEGQNVTLSCEQNLNHDAMYWYRQDPGQGLRLIYYSQIVNDFQKGDIAEGYSVSREKKESFPLTVTSAQKNPTAFYLCASSDVGARTGFSGANVLTFGAGSRLTVL.

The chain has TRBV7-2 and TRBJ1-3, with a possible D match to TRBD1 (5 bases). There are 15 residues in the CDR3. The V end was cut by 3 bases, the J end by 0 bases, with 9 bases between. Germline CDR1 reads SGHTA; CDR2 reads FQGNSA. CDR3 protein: CASSLGGGSGNTIYF. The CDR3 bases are TGTGCCAGCAGCTTGGGCGGGGGCTCTGGAAACACCATATATTTT.

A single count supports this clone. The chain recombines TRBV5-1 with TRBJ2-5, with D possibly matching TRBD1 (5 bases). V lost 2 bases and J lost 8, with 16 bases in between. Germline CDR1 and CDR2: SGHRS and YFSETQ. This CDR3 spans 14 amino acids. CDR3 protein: CASSFKGITDTQYF. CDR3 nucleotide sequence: TGCGCCAGCAGCTTCAAGGGGATCACTGACACCCAGTACTTC. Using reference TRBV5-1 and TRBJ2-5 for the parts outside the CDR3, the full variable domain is KAGVTQTPRYLIKTRGQQVTLSCSPISGHRSVSWYQQTPGQGLQFLFEYFSETQRNKGNFPGRFSGRQFSNSRSEMNVSTLELGDSALYLCASSFKGITDTQYFGPGTRLLVL.

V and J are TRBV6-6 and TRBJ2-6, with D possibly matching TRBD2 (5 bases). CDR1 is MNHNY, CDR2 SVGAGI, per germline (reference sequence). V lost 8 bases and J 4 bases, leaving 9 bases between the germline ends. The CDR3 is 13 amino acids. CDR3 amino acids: CASGEMGANVLTF. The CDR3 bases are TGTGCCAGCGGGGAGATGGGGGCCAACGTCCTGACTTTC.

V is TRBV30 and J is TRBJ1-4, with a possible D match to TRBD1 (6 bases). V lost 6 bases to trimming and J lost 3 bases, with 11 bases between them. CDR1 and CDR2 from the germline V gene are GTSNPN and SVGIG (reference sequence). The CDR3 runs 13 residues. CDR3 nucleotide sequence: TGTGCCTGTAAAGGGGGACCTAATGAAAAACTGTTTTTT. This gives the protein CACKGGPNEKLFF.

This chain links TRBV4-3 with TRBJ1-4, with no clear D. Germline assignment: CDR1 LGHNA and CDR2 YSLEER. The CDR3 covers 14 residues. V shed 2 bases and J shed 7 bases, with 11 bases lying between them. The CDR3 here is CASSQNGVGEKLFF. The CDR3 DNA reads TGCGCCAGCAGCCAAAACGGAGTCGGTGAAAAACTGTTTTTT.

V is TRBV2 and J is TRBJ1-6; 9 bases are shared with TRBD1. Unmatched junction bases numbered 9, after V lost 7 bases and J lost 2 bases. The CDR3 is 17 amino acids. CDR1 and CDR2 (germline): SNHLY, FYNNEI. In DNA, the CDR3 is TGTGCCAGCAAACGATCCCGGACAGGGGCCTATAATTCACCCCTCCACTTT. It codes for CASKRSRTGAYNSPLHF.

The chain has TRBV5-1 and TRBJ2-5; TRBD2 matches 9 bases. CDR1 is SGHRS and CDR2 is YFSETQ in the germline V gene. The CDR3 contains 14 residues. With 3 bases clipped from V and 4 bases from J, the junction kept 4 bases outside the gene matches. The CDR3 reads CASSSGLAPETQYF. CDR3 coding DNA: TGCGCCAGCAGCTCGGGACTAGCTCCAGAGACCCAGTACTTC. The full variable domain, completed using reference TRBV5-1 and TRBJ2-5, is KAGVTQTPRYLIKTRGQQVTLSCSPISGHRSVSWYQQTPGQGLQFLFEYFSETQRNKGNFPGRFSGRQFSNSRSEMNVSTLELGDSALYLCASSSGLAPETQYFGPGTRLLVL.

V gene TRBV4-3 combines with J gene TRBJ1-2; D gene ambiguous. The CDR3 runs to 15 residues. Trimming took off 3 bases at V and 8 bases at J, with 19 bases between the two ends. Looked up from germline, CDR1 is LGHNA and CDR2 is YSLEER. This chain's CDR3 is CASSHVGSQIGGYTF. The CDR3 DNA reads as TGCGCCAGCAGCCACGTCGGCAGCCAGATCGGGGGCTACACCTTC.

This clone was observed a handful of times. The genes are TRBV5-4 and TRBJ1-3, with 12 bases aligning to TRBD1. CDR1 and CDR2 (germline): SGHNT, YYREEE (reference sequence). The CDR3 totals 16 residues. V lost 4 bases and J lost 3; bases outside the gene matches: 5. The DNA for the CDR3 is TGTGCCAGCAGCGGGGGGACAGGGGGCTTTGGAAACACCATATATTTT. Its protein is CASSGGTGGFGNTIYF.

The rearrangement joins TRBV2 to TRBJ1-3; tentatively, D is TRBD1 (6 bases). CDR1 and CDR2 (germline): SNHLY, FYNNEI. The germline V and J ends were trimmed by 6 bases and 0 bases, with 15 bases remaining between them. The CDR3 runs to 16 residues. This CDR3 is CASRLTQGNSGNTIYF. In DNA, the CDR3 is TGTGCCAGCAGACTAACACAGGGAAACTCTGGAAACACCATATATTTT.

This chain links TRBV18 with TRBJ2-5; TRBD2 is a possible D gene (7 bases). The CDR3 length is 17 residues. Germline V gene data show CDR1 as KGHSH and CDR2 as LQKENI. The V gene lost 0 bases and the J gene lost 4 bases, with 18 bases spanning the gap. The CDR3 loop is CASSPPDPGGGLETQYF. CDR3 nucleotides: TGTGCCAGCTCACCACCTGACCCGGGGGGCGGATTAGAGACCCAGTACTTC.

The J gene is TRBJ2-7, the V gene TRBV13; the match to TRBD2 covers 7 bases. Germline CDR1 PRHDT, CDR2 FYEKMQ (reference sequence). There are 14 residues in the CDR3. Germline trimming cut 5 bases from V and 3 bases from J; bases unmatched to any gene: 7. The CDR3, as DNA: TGTGCCAGCAGCCTGGGGGGGGTTGGCTACGAGCAGTACTTC. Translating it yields CASSLGGVGYEQYF.

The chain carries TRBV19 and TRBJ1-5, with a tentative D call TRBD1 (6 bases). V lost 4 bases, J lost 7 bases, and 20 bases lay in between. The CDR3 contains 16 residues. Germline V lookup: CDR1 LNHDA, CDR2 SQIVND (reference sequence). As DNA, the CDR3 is TGTGCCAGTAGTAGGGGCCGGGGGGCGTCGAGACAGCCCCAGCATTTT. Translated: CASSRGRGASRQPQHF. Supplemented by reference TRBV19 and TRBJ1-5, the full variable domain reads DGGITQSPKYLFRKEGQNVTLSCEQNLNHDAMYWYRQDPGQGLRLIYYSQIVNDFQKGDIAEGYSVSREKKESFPLTVTSAQKNPTAFYLCASSRGRGASRQPQHFGDGTRLSIL.

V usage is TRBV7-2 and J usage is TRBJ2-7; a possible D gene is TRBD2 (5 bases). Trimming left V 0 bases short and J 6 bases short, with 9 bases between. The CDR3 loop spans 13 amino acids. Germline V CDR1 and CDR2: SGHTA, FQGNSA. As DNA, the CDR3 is TGTGCCAGCAGCTTAGCTCGGGAAGGCGAGCAGTACTTC. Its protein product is CASSLAREGEQYF.

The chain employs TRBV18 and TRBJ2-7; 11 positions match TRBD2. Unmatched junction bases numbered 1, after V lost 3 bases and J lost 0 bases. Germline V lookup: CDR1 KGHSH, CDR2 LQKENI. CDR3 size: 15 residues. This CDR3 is CASSPTSGGSYEQYF. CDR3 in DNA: TGTGCCAGCTCACCTACTAGCGGGGGCTCCTACGAGCAGTACTTC.

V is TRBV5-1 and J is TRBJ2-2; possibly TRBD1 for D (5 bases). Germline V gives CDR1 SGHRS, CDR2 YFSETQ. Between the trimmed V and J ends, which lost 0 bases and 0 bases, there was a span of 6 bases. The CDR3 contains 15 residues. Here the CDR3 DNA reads TGCGCCAGCAGCTTGGGACAGACGAACACCGGGGAGCTGTTTTTT. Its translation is CASSLGQTNTGELFF.

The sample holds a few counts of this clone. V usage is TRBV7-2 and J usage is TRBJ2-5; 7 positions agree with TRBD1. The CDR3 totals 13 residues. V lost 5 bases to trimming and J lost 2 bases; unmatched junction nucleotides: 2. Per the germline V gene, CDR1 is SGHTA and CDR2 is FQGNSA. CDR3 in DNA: TGTGCCAGCAGCGCCAGGGGGCAAGAGACCCAGTACTTC. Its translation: CASSARGQETQYF.

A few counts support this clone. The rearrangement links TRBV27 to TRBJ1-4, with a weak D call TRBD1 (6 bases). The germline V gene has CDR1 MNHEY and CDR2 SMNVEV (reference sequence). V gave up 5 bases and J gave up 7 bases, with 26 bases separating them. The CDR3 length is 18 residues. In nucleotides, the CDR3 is TGTGCCAGCAGTCCAAGTCCCAGGGGAGGGGGTTGGAGTGAAAAACTGTTTTTT. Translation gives CASSPSPRGGGWSEKLFF.

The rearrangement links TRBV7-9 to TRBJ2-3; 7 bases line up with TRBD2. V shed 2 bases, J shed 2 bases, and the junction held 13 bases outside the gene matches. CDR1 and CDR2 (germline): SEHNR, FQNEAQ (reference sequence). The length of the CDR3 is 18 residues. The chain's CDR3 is CASSLQRFSGLLTDTQYF. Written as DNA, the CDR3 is TGTGCCAGCAGCTTACAGCGGTTTAGCGGGTTACTCACAGATACGCAGTATTTT.

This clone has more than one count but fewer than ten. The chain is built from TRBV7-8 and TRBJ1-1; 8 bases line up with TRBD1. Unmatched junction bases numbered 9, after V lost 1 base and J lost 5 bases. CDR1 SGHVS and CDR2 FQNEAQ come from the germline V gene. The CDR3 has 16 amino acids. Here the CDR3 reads CASSLGGRGRRTEAFF. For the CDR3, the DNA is TGTGCCAGCAGCTTAGGGGGCAGGGGGCGGAGGACTGAAGCTTTCTTT.

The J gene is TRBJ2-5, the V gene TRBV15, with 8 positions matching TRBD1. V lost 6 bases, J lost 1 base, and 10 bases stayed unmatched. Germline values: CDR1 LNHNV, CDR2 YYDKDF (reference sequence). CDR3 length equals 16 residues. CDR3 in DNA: TGTGCCACCAGACCCCGTACAGGGGGTAGCCAAGAGACCCAGTACTTC. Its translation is CATRPRTGGSQETQYF.

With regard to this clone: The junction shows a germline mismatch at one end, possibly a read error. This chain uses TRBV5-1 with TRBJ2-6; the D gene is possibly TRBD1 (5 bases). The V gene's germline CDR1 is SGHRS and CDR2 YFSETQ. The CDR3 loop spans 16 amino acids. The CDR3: CASSLTPNSGANGLTF. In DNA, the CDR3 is TGCGCCAGCAGCTTGACACCGAACTCTGGGGCCAACGGCCTGACTTTC.

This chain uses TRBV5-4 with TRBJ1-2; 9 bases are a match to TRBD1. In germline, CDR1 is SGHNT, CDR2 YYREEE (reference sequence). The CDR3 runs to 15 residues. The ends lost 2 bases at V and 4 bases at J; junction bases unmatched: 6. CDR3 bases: TGTGCCAGCAGCTTCTGGGACAGGGAGTCCTATGGCTACACCTTC. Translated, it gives CASSFWDRESYGYTF. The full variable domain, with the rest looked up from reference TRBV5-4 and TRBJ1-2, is ETGVTQSPTHLIKTRGQQVTLRCSSQSGHNTVSWYQQALGQGPQFIFQYYREEENGRGNFPPRFSGLQFPNYSSELNVNALELDDSALYLCASSFWDRESYGYTFGSGTRLTVV.

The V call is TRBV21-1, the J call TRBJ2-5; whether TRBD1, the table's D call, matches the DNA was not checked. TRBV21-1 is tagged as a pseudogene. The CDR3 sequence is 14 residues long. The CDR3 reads CASSSRDSQETQYF. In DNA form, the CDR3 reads TGTGCCAGCAGCTCCCGGGACAGCCAAGAGACCCAGTACTTC.

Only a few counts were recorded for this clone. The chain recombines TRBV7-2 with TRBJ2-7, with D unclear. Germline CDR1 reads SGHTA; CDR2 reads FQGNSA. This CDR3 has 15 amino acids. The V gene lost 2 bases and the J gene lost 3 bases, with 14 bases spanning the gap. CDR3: CASSLSRSSYYEQYF. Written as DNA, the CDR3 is TGTGCCAGCAGCTTAAGCAGGTCGAGTTACTACGAGCAGTACTTC.

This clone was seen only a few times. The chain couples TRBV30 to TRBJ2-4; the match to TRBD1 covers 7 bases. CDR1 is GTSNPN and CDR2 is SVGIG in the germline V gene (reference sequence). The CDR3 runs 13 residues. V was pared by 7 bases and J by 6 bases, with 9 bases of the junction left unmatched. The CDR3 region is CASISGTVNIQYF. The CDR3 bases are TGTGCCTCCATCTCCGGGACAGTAAACATTCAGTACTTC.